This is a list of T cell receptor beta chains from one sample in a study of naive and memory T cell subsets. TCRdb fed the UMI-ligation and nested PCR reads into MiXCR, producing one record per CDR3 protein. The sample shows about 99,000 distinct CDR3 sequences, about 15% of them seen only once. Sequencing input: naive CD8+ T cells from blood. The receptors were sampled from a human donor in good health. Each CDR3 is given with its conserved first and last residue. The order of the fields is J gene, D gene, V gene, clone size, CDR3 DNA, CDR3 protein. A D gene is named only where the DNA matches it firmly. Where a row states a size, it is once, few, many or the class of an expanded clone; other rows omit it.

j_call: TRBJ1-3
d_call: .
v_call: TRBV11-2
clone_size: few
cdr3_nt: TGTGCCAGCAGGTCCGGGCCGGATAACACCATATATTTT
cdr3_aa: CASRSGPDNTIYF

j_call: TRBJ1-5
d_call: .
v_call: TRBV7-2
clone_size: .
cdr3_nt: TGTGCCAGCAGCCACCCCCCGGGCAATCAGCCCCAGCATTTT
cdr3_aa: CASSHPPGNQPQHF

j_call: TRBJ1-1
d_call: .
v_call: TRBV3-1
clone_size: few
cdr3_nt: TGTGCCAGCAGCTTTCACGGGGCAGGGAACACTGAAGCTTTCTTT
cdr3_aa: CASSFHGAGNTEAFF

j_call: TRBJ1-2
d_call: .
v_call: TRBV29-1
clone_size: few
cdr3_nt: TGCAGCACCCCCGGGCTGAAGGAACAGAACTATGGCTACACCTTC
cdr3_aa: CSTPGLKEQNYGYTF

j_call: TRBJ1-5
d_call: .
v_call: TRBV27
clone_size: few
cdr3_nt: TGTGCCAGCAGTTTTGGTGGGAATCAGCCCCAGCATTTT
cdr3_aa: CASSFGGNQPQHF

j_call: TRBJ1-4
d_call: .
v_call: TRBV24-1
clone_size: many
cdr3_nt: TGTGCCACCAGTTCAGGGTACGGTGAAAAACTGTTTTTT
cdr3_aa: CATSSGYGEKLFF

j_call: TRBJ2-1
d_call: .
v_call: TRBV7-9
clone_size: few
cdr3_nt: TGTGCCAGCAGGGGGGGGGCTAGCGAATACAATGAGCAGTTCTTC
cdr3_aa: CASRGGASEYNEQFF

j_call: TRBJ1-1
d_call: .
v_call: TRBV6-2/TRBV6-3
clone_size: .
cdr3_nt: TGTGCCAGCAGTTTGTCCGGGCTAGGTGAAGCTTTCTTT
cdr3_aa: CASSLSGLGEAFF

j_call: TRBJ2-1
d_call: TRBD2
v_call: TRBV14
clone_size: few
cdr3_nt: TGTGCCAGCAGCCTGGCGGGGGGCATTGAGCAGTTCTTC
cdr3_aa: CASSLAGGIEQFF

j_call: TRBJ2-5
d_call: .
v_call: TRBV5-4
clone_size: few
cdr3_nt: TGTGCCAGCAGCTTGGAGGGGACCCTAGAGGAGACCCAGTACTTC
cdr3_aa: CASSLEGTLEETQYF

j_call: TRBJ2-1
d_call: TRBD1
v_call: TRBV15
clone_size: .
cdr3_nt: TGTGCCACCAGCAGAGAACAGGGGGCTGGGAATGAGCAGTTCTTC
cdr3_aa: CATSREQGAGNEQFF

j_call: TRBJ2-3
d_call: .
v_call: TRBV4-1
clone_size: many
cdr3_nt: TGCGCCAGCAGCCAAGAAATCGCCGATACGCAGTATTTT
cdr3_aa: CASSQEIADTQYF

j_call: TRBJ2-1
d_call: TRBD2
v_call: TRBV6-5
clone_size: few
cdr3_nt: TGTGCCAGCAGTTACGGGACTAGCAAATACAATGAGCAGTTCTTC
cdr3_aa: CASSYGTSKYNEQFF

j_call: TRBJ2-3
d_call: .
v_call: TRBV12-3/TRBV12-4
clone_size: .
cdr3_nt: TGTGCCAGCAGTTTGGCCGTAGATACGCAGTATTTT
cdr3_aa: CASSLAVDTQYF

j_call: TRBJ2-3
d_call: TRBD2
v_call: TRBV27
clone_size: few
cdr3_nt: TGTGCCAGCAGTTTAGGACTAGCGGGAGGGTTCACAGATACGCAGTATTTT
cdr3_aa: CASSLGLAGGFTDTQYF

j_call: TRBJ2-1
d_call: .
v_call: TRBV19
clone_size: few
cdr3_nt: TGTGCCAGTAGTATCGGGCTCAGCTCCTACAATGAGCAGTTCTTC
cdr3_aa: CASSIGLSSYNEQFF

j_call: TRBJ1-1
d_call: .
v_call: TRBV12-3/TRBV12-4
clone_size: .
cdr3_nt: .
cdr3_aa: CASSTSFMNTEAFF

j_call: TRBJ2-7
d_call: TRBD1
v_call: TRBV7-9
clone_size: .
cdr3_nt: TGTGCCAGCAGCTTAACATTCCCGGACAGGATCTTC
cdr3_aa: CASSLTFPDRIF

j_call: TRBJ2-7
d_call: TRBD2
v_call: TRBV4-3
clone_size: .
cdr3_nt: TGCGCCAGCAGCCAAGATAGGACTAGCGATCATTACGAGCAGTACTTC
cdr3_aa: CASSQDRTSDHYEQYF

j_call: TRBJ2-7
d_call: .
v_call: TRBV29-1
clone_size: many
cdr3_nt: TGCAGCGCCACAGGGGGGGTATCCTACGAGCAGTACTTC
cdr3_aa: CSATGGVSYEQYF

j_call: TRBJ1-2
d_call: .
v_call: TRBV9
clone_size: .
cdr3_nt: TGTGCCAGCAGCGTAGAGCCGGCAGGGGCTGGTAATGGCTACACCTTC
cdr3_aa: CASSVEPAGAGNGYTF

j_call: TRBJ1-1
d_call: .
v_call: TRBV15
clone_size: .
cdr3_nt: TGTGCCACCAGCAGAGACCTCTTGGGGGGCACTGAAGCTTTCTTT
cdr3_aa: CATSRDLLGGTEAFF

j_call: TRBJ1-5
d_call: .
v_call: TRBV5-1
clone_size: .
cdr3_nt: TGCGCCCCGAGGAGGGGTCAGCCCCAGCATTTT
cdr3_aa: CAPRRGQPQHF

j_call: TRBJ2-1
d_call: TRBD2
v_call: TRBV20-1
clone_size: .
cdr3_nt: TGCAGTGCTATGGCGGGGGGGGTCTACAATGAGCAGTTCTTC
cdr3_aa: CSAMAGGVYNEQFF

j_call: TRBJ2-5
d_call: TRBD1
v_call: TRBV28
clone_size: .
cdr3_nt: TGTGCCAGCAGTTTCCTTCCGGACAGGGAAGAGACCCAGTACTTC
cdr3_aa: CASSFLPDREETQYF

j_call: TRBJ2-3
d_call: .
v_call: TRBV5-6
clone_size: few
cdr3_nt: TGTGCCAGCAGCTTGGTGACAGCCGTAGTCGCAGATACGCAGTATTTT
cdr3_aa: CASSLVTAVVADTQYF

j_call: TRBJ2-2
d_call: TRBD2
v_call: TRBV7-8
clone_size: .
cdr3_nt: TGTGCCAGCAGCTTAGCGCCTGGACCCGGCCTAGCGGACACCGGGGAGCTGTTTTTT
cdr3_aa: CASSLAPGPGLADTGELFF

j_call: TRBJ2-7
d_call: TRBD2
v_call: TRBV4-3
clone_size: few
cdr3_nt: TGCGCCAGCAGCCAAGGCGGGAGGGCCTACGAGCAGTACTTC
cdr3_aa: CASSQGGRAYEQYF

j_call: TRBJ1-2
d_call: .
v_call: TRBV21-1
clone_size: .
cdr3_nt: TGTGCCAGCAGCAAAGGACCCTCACAGGGTCAAGAGAGCGATGGCTACACCTTC
cdr3_aa: CASSKGPSQGQESDGYTF

j_call: TRBJ2-1
d_call: .
v_call: TRBV9
clone_size: few
cdr3_nt: TGTGCCAGCAGCGCAGCTGAGGCGAACGAGCAGTTCTTC
cdr3_aa: CASSAAEANEQFF

j_call: TRBJ1-2
d_call: .
v_call: TRBV28
clone_size: .
cdr3_nt: TGTGCCAGCAGTTTATCAGGGATCTATGGCTACACCTTC
cdr3_aa: CASSLSGIYGYTF

j_call: TRBJ2-2
d_call: TRBD1
v_call: TRBV12-3/TRBV12-4
clone_size: .
cdr3_nt: TGTGCCAGCAGTCCCACAGGGGCAGCCGGGGAGCTGTTTTTT
cdr3_aa: CASSPTGAAGELFF

j_call: TRBJ2-7
d_call: TRBD1
v_call: TRBV12-3/TRBV12-4
clone_size: few
cdr3_nt: TGTGCCAGCAGTTTACTGCAGACAGGGACCTACGAGCAGTACTTC
cdr3_aa: CASSLLQTGTYEQYF

j_call: TRBJ1-1
d_call: .
v_call: TRBV7-9
clone_size: .
cdr3_nt: TGTGCCAGCAGTTTTGACAACGCGGACACTGAAGCTTTCTTT
cdr3_aa: CASSFDNADTEAFF

j_call: TRBJ2-5
d_call: .
v_call: TRBV12-3/TRBV12-4
clone_size: .
cdr3_nt: TGTGCCAGCAGTTTAAGGTCCTCCCAGGCGGGACAAGAGACCCAGTACTTC
cdr3_aa: CASSLRSSQAGQETQYF

j_call: TRBJ2-4
d_call: .
v_call: TRBV20-1
clone_size: .
cdr3_nt: TGCAGTGCTACCCTCCTCGGGAGAGTAGCCAAAAACATTCAGTACTTC
cdr3_aa: CSATLLGRVAKNIQYF

j_call: TRBJ2-5
d_call: TRBD2
v_call: TRBV12-3/TRBV12-4
clone_size: .
cdr3_nt: TGTGCCAGCAGTTTAACGAAAGCGGGAACACAAGAGACCCAGTACTTC
cdr3_aa: CASSLTKAGTQETQYF

j_call: TRBJ2-5
d_call: .
v_call: TRBV21-1
clone_size: .
cdr3_nt: TGTGCCACCAGCAGAGCGGGGAACGGACTAGCGAAAGAGACCCAGTACTTC
cdr3_aa: CATSRAGNGLAKETQYF

j_call: TRBJ2-1
d_call: TRBD1
v_call: TRBV19
clone_size: .
cdr3_nt: TGTGCCAGTAGTGCCTATGGGACAGTCAATGAGCAGTTCTTC
cdr3_aa: CASSAYGTVNEQFF

j_call: TRBJ1-5
d_call: .
v_call: TRBV27
clone_size: few
cdr3_nt: TGTGCCAGCAGTTACTCGGGCGTTTATAGCAATCAGCCCCAGCATTTT
cdr3_aa: CASSYSGVYSNQPQHF

j_call: TRBJ2-1
d_call: .
v_call: TRBV29-1
clone_size: many
cdr3_nt: TGCAGCGTTGCTGGGGGAGAGAGCAATGAGCAGTTCTTC
cdr3_aa: CSVAGGESNEQFF

j_call: TRBJ2-1
d_call: .
v_call: TRBV4-2
clone_size: few
cdr3_nt: TGTGCCAGCAGCCACGCGGGGTCGGGGACATACAATGAGCAGTTCTTC
cdr3_aa: CASSHAGSGTYNEQFF

j_call: TRBJ1-1
d_call: .
v_call: TRBV9
clone_size: many
cdr3_nt: TGTGCCAGCAGCGTAGTAACGTCCACTGAAGCTTTCTTT
cdr3_aa: CASSVVTSTEAFF

j_call: TRBJ2-1
d_call: .
v_call: TRBV15
clone_size: few
cdr3_nt: TGTGCCACCGCCGAACAGGTCTCCTACAATGAGCAGTTCTTC
cdr3_aa: CATAEQVSYNEQFF

j_call: TRBJ2-7
d_call: .
v_call: TRBV28
clone_size: many
cdr3_nt: TGTGCCAGCAGTTCCCCATATATTGGGGGCCCCTACGAGCAGTACTTC
cdr3_aa: CASSSPYIGGPYEQYF

j_call: TRBJ2-2
d_call: .
v_call: TRBV7-9
clone_size: .
cdr3_nt: TGTGCCAGCAGCTCGACACCGGGACACTCCGGGGAGCTGTTTTTT
cdr3_aa: CASSSTPGHSGELFF

j_call: TRBJ2-3
d_call: .
v_call: TRBV20-1
clone_size: .
cdr3_nt: TGCAGTGCTAGAGTCATTCACGCCACAGATACGCAGTATTTT
cdr3_aa: CSARVIHATDTQYF

j_call: TRBJ2-2
d_call: TRBD1
v_call: TRBV2
clone_size: .
cdr3_nt: TGTGCCAGAACCTACGGACAGGCGAACACCGGGGAGCTGTTTTTT
cdr3_aa: CARTYGQANTGELFF

j_call: TRBJ1-4
d_call: .
v_call: TRBV27
clone_size: many
cdr3_nt: TGTGCCAGCAGTTTAATAGGGAATTCTAATGAAAAACTGTTTTTT
cdr3_aa: CASSLIGNSNEKLFF

j_call: TRBJ2-6
d_call: .
v_call: TRBV4-3
clone_size: many
cdr3_nt: TGCGCCAGCAGCCCGGTCTCTGGGGCCAACGTCCTGACTTTC
cdr3_aa: CASSPVSGANVLTF